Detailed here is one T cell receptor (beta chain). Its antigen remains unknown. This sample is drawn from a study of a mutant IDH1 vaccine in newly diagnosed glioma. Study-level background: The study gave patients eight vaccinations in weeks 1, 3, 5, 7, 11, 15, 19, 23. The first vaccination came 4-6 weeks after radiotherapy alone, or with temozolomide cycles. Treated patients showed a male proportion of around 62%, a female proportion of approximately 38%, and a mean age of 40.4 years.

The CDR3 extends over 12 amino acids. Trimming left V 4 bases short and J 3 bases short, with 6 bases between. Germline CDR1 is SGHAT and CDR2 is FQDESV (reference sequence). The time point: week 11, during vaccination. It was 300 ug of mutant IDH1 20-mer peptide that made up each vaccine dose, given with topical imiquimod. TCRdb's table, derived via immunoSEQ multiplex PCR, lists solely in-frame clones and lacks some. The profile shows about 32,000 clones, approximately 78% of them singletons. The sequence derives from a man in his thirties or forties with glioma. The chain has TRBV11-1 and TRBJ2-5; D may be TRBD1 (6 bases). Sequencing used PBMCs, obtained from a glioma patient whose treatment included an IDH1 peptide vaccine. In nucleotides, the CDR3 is TGTGCCAGCAGCTGGACAGAAGAGACCCAGTACTTC. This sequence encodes CASSWTEETQYF.